This T cell receptor (beta chain) was documented in a study of OX40 agonist ivuxolimab in advanced cancers. On the study more broadly: Patients achieving partial responses numbered three: one hepatocellular carcinoma case and two cutaneous melanoma cases.

As to this clone: The antigen remains undetermined.

V was clipped by 4 bases and J by 2 bases, with 16 bases between them. The CDR3 has 16 residues. Germline CDR1 and CDR2: SGHVS and FQNEAQ. The assay was immunoSEQ multiplex PCR, and TCRdb's table has in-frame clones only and misses some. Among 40,000 to 65,000 clones, roughly 84% were seen once, and the ten largest hold around 4.3%. Regarding the study as a whole: Low normalized T-cell clonal expansion was also seen in some nonresponders. The expanded peripheral T cells' antigen specificity was not determined.

Autoimmune disease history or systemic immunosuppression disqualified patients. This sample comprised CD4+ or CD8+ T cells sorted from blood, obtained in a trial of the OX40 agonist ivuxolimab. The TCR comes from an adult with an advanced solid tumor such as melanoma, head and neck, liver or kidney cancer. This chain joins TRBV7-8 and TRBJ2-3, with D perhaps given as TRBD1 or TRBD2 (5 bases each). CDR3 protein: CASSSYRDGLTDTQYF. The CDR3 bases are TGTGCCAGCAGCTCTTACCGGGACGGTCTCACAGATACGCAGTATTTT.